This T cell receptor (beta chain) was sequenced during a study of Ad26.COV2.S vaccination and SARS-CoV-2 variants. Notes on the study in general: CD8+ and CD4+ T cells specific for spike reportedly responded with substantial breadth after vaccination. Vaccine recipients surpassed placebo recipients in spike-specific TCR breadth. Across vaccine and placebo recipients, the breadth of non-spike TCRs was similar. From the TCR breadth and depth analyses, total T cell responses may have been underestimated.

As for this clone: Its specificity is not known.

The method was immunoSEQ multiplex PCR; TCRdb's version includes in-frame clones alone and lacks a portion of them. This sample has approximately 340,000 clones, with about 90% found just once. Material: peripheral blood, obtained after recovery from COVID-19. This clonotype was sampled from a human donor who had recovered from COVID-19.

The CDR3 reads CASSTHRGQNYEQYF. Written as DNA, the CDR3 is TGTGCCAGCAGCACCCACAGGGGGCAAAACTACGAGCAGTACTTC. The chain joins TRBV11-2 to TRBJ2-7; 9 bases match TRBD1. CDR1 is SGHAT, CDR2 FQNNGV, per germline. This CDR3 region has 15 residues. After removal of 5 bases from V and 3 bases from J, the junction contained 8 bases not matched to a gene.